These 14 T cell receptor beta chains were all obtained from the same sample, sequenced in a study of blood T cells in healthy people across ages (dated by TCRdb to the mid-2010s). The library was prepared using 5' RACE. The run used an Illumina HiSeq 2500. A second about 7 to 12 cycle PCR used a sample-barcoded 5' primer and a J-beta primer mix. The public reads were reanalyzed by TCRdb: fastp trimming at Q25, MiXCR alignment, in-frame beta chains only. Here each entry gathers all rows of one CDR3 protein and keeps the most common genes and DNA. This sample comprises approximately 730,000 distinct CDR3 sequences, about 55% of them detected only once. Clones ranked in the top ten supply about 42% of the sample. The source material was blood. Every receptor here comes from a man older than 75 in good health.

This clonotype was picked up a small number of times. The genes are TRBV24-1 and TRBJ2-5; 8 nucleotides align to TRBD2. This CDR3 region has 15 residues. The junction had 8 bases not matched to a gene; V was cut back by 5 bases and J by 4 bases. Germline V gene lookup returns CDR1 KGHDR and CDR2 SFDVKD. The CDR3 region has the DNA TGTGCCACCAGTGTGTGGACTAGCCTTGGAGAGACCCAGTACTTC. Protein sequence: CATSVWTSLGETQYF.

CDR3 protein: CASSLGQGRGYTF. The CDR3 nucleotides read TGTGCCAGCAGTTTAGGGCAGGGAAGAGGCTACACCTTC. This chain uses TRBV27 with TRBJ1-2; D possibly corresponds to TRBD1 (5 bases). V was shortened by 2 bases and J by 8 bases, with 12 bases between the two germline ends. The CDR3 covers 13 residues. The germline V gene has CDR1 MNHEY and CDR2 SMNVEV (reference sequence).

CDR3 DNA: TGCAGTGCTAGAAGGGAATTTCTCTCCTACGAGCAGTACTTC. This encodes CSARREFLSYEQYF. The gene calls are TRBV20-1 and TRBJ2-7; D is undetermined. The length of the CDR3 is 14 residues. V lost 2 bases to trimming and J lost 0 bases, with 11 bases between them. CDR1 is DFQATT and CDR2 is SNEGSKA in the germline V gene (reference sequence).

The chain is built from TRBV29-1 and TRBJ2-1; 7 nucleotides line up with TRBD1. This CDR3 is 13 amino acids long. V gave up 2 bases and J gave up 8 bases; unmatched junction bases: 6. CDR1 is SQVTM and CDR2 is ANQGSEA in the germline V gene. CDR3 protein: CSVETRQGYEQFF. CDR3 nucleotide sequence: TGCAGCGTTGAAACGCGACAGGGCTATGAGCAGTTCTTC.

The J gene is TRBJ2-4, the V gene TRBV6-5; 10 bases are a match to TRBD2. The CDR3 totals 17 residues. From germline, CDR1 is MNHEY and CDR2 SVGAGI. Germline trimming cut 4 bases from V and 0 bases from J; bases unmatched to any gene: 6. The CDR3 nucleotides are TGTGCCAGCAGTTCCCCTCTAGCGGGAGTAGCCAAAAACATTCAGTACTTC. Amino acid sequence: CASSSPLAGVAKNIQYF.

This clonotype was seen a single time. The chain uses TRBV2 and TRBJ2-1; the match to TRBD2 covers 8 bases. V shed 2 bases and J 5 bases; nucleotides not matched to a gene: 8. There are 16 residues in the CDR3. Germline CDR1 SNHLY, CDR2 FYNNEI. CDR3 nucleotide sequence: TGTGCCAGCAGTGAATGGGGAGCGGGAGTGGACAATGAGCAGTTCTTC. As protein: CASSEWGAGVDNEQFF. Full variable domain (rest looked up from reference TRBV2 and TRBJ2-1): EPEVTQTPSHQVTQMGQEVILRCVPISNHLYFYWYRQILGQKVEFLVSFYNNEISEKSEIFDDQFSVERPDGSNFTLKIRSTKLEDSAMYFCASSEWGAGVDNEQFFGPGTRLTVL.

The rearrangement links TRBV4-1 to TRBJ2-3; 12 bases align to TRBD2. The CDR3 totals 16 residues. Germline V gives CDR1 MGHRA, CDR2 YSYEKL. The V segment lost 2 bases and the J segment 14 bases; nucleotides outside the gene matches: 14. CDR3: CASSQPTSGSGRYAYF. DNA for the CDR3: TGCGCCAGCAGCCAACCGACTAGCGGGAGTGGTAGATACGCGTATTTT.

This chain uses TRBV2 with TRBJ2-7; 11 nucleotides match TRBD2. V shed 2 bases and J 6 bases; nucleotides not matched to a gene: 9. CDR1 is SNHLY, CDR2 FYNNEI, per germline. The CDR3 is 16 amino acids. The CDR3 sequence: CASSESQTSGSTEQYF. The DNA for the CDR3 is TGTGCCAGCAGTGAAAGTCAAACTAGCGGGAGCACCGAGCAGTACTTC.

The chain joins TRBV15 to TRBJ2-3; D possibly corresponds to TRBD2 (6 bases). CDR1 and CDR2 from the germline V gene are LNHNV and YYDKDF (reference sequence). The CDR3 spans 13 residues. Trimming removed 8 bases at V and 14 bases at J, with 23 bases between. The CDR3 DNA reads TGTGCCACCGGAGGGACGGTGGGGGGATACGCGTATTTT. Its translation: CATGGTVGGYAYF.

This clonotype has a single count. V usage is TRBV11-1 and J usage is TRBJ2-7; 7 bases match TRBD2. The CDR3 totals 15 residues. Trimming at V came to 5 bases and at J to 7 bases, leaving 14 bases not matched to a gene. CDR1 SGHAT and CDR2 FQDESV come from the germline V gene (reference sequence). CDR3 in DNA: TGTGCCAGCAGCGCTATCGAGGAGCGGGGCAATGAGCAGTACTTC. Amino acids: CASSAIEERGNEQYF.

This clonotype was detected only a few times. The CDR3, as DNA: TGTGCCACCAGCAGAGATGGGGGGAGAGGGCACAGATACGCGTATTTT. Its translation is CATSRDGGRGHRYAYF. V gene TRBV15 combines with J gene TRBJ2-3; tentative D call: TRBD2 (6 bases). Germline V gene sequence: CDR1 LNHNV, CDR2 YYDKDF (reference sequence). Trimming took off 0 bases at V and 14 bases at J, with 24 bases between the two ends. The CDR3 length is 16 residues. Based on the CDR3 plus reference TRBV15 and TRBJ2-3, the full variable domain is DAMVIQNPRYQVTQFGKPVTLSCSQTLNHNVMYWYQQKSSQAPKLLFHYYDKDFNNEADTPDNFQSRRPNTSFCFLDIRSPGLGDTAMYLCATSRDGGRGHRYAYFGPGTRLTVL.

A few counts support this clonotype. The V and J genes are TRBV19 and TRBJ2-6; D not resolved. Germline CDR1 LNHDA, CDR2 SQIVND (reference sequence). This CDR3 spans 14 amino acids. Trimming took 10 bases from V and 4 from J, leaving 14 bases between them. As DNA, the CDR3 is TGTGCCACCGCTATACCTTGGGGGGCCAACGTCCTGACTTTC. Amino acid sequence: CATAIPWGANVLTF.

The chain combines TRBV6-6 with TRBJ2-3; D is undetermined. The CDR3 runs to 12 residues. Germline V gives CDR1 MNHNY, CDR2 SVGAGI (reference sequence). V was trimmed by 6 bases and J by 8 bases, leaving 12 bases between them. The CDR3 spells CASSPVGGTQYF. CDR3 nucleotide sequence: TGTGCCAGCAGCCCGGTGGGTGGTACGCAGTATTTT.

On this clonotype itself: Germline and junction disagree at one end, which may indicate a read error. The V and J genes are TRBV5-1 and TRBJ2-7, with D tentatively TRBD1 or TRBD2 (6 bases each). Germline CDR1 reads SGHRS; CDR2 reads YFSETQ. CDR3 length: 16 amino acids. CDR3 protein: CVSSQAGAGHLYEQYF. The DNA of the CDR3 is TGCGTCAGCAGCCAGGCAGGCGCGGGACATCTTTACGAGCAGTACTTC.